The sequence of this TCR beta chain was determined in a study of shared clonotypes between healthy human individuals. Across the whole study: A donor's plate count was three for CD4 naive and three for CD4 memory; CD8 naive had two and CD8 memory one.

Notes on this clone: The same CDR3 arises from other DNA sequences in this sample as well.

V was pared by 4 bases and J by 3 bases, with 13 bases between. CDR3 size: 15 residues. Germline V lookup: CDR1 SGHNT, CDR2 YYREEE (reference sequence). Deep was the level used in running the assay. Here immunoSEQ multiplex PCR was the method, and the copy in TCRdb shows in-frame clones only, minus some. The table includes about 1 million clones, 75% detected once. The specimen sequenced was memory CD4+ T cells sorted from blood. The subset here: CD45RA-negative fraction. This TCR came from a man in his late teens or twenties in good health. The rearrangement joins TRBV5-4 to TRBJ2-2, with a tentative D call TRBD2 (6 bases). CDR3 protein: CASSLGGPDTGELFF. As DNA, the CDR3 is TGTGCCAGCAGCCTCGGAGGGCCCGACACCGGGGAGCTGTTTTTT.